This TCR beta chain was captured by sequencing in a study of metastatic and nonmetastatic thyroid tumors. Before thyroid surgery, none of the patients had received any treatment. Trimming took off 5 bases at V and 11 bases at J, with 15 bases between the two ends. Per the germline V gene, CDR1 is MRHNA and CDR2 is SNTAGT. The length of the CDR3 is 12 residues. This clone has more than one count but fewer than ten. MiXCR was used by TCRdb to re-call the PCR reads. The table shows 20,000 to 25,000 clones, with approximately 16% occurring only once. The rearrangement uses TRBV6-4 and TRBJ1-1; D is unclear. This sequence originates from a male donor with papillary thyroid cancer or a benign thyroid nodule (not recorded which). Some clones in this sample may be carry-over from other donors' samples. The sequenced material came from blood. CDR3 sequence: CASSSDGRRAFF. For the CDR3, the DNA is TGTGCCAGCAGTTCCGACGGACGGCGGGCTTTCTTT.